This T cell receptor (beta chain) comes out of a study of blood T cells in healthy people across ages (dated by TCRdb to between 2014 and 2017). In the study overall: In model experiments, template switching captured roughly one uniquely barcoded TCR beta cDNA molecule for every two T cells. To track age-related changes in TCR beta repertoire diversity, the study relied on deep sequencing normalized with unique cDNA molecular identifiers. Four age groups were formed from the donors: young (average roughly 16 years), middle-aged (approximately 39), aged (about 62) and long-lived (about 80). Donors of different ages were randomly distributed across sequencing lanes to avoid experimental bias. For two donors (one aged 18 to 29 and one aged 80 or older), the study analyzed two additional independent replicas of 1 million unique cDNA reads from the same blood draw. On the study overall, not on this receptor specifically: Estimates of total diversity from one million sequenced T cells were regarded as lower bounds and underestimates. Bulk unsorted PBMC profiling prevented conclusive comparison of naive and antigen-experienced compartments. There was a strong correlation between observed TCR beta diversity and the percentage of naive T cells measured by flow cytometry. Observed TCR beta diversity per million T cells fell roughly linearly with age, and a significant reduction was already apparent by age roughly 40. Compared with the aged group, more naive CD4+ T cells, fewer expanded clones and increased TCR diversity were shown by the long-lived group, suggesting age selection. Because the CMV infection status of the donors was unknown, age-related changes in expanded clonotypes may potentially have been confounded.

Inclusive of the bounding cysteine and phenylalanine, the CDR3 is 16 residues long. Only the CDR3 portion is preserved as DNA: 48 bases, with reading frame beginning at the first base. Reading the germline V gene (reference sequence) gives CDR1 DFQATT and CDR2 SNEGSKA. V is pruned by 2 bases and J by 8 bases, leaving 13 bases of the junction without a gene match. The library was produced with 5' RACE. TCRdb records Illumina HiSeq 2500 as the sequencer. The second PCR ran for roughly 7 to 11 cycles and used a J-beta primer mix along with a sample-barcoded 5' primer. A template-switch 5' adaptor carrying 12 random nucleotides introduced a unique molecular identifier onto each TCR beta cDNA molecule. Each sample yielded at least 3 million CDR3-containing paired-end reads. All of the RNA was converted into first-strand cDNA using the Mint cDNA synthesis kit, with a TRBC-specific oligonucleotide serving as the primer. All cDNA was treated with uracil-DNA glycosylase and then went through a first 18-cycle PCR with the universal primers M1SS and BC2_uni_R. The original methods were these. For normalization, 1 million high-quality reads were randomly selected from each sample, with every read carrying a distinct molecular identifier. Instead of being binned into consensus sequences, reads with shared molecular identifiers were discarded. MiTCR, set to a Q25 quality threshold and the strictest error-elimination algorithm, was used for CDR3 identification, clonotype clustering and error correction. A nonparametric unseen species model with Euler transformation was used to estimate a lower bound on total TCR beta diversity. TCRdb handled the public reads itself, with Q25 trimming in fastp and clone calling in MiXCR, and kept productive beta chains. Rows with one shared CDR3 protein collapse into an entry with the most common genes and DNA. TCRdb, not the original authors, processed these V and J calls. A total of under 2,000,000 distinct CDR3 sequences appear in this sample, around 48% of them only once. Clones ranked in the top ten supply 2.1% of the sample.

The donors were roughly 38 Caucasian individuals from Russia, aged 6 to 90 years, who were systemically healthy. About 10 milliliters of peripheral blood were collected from each donor into EDTA-treated Vacutainer tubes. Ficoll-Paque density-gradient centrifugation was used to isolate PBMCs, with at least 6 million obtained per sample. Trizol reagent was used to extract total RNA from PBMCs, with at least 5.5 micrograms per sample. The percentages of naive CD45RAhigh/CD27high T cells were determined by flow cytometry on a PBMC aliquot from every donor. On this clonotype: Its binding antigen is unknown. Per-base quality was not reported, and no clone a single base away is much larger than it.

This receptor was identified in a woman in her 40s in good health. This receptor chain uses TRBV20-1 and TRBJ2-1, and 9 junction bases match TRBD2. Input material: blood. The CDR3 protein is CSARPSSGGQGHEQFF. The DNA is as follows: TGCAGTGCTAGACCAAGCAGCGGGGGGCAGGGTCATGAGCAGTTCTTC.